In its sample, the clone carrying this TCR beta chain was seen many times. The antigen remains unidentified. Molecular barcoded adaptors covering alpha/delta and beta/gamma chains were used on around 370 ng RNA. TCRdb independently ran MiXCR on the reads; one entry per CDR3 protein. The repertoire holds roughly 93,000 distinct CDR3 sequences, with roughly 21% as singletons. These data belong to a study of read filtering for tumor transcriptome and immune sequencing. For the study at large: Patients were approximately 17 male and roughly 15 female, mean age 65.9 years, range about 40 to 85. TCR-mapped reads were about 3.5 to 11 million with IR-seq versus roughly 75 to 1,300 with RNA-seq.

Study-wide points: The CD138-negative fraction was mixed bone marrow immune cells, not pure T cells.

V was pared by 5 bases and J by 2 bases, with 16 bases between. The CDR3 sequence is 15 residues long. Germline V gives CDR1 SGHNT, CDR2 YYREEE (reference sequence). The gene calls are TRBV5-4 and TRBJ1-1, with D maybe TRBD1 (5 bases). The sample was a population of CD138-negative cells sorted from bone marrow. This TCR was sampled from a donor at least 40 years old with multiple myeloma. In DNA form, the CDR3 reads TGTGCCAGCAGGGATCCTAGTCAGGGTAACACTGAAGCTTTCTTT. Amino acids: CASRDPSQGNTEAFF.